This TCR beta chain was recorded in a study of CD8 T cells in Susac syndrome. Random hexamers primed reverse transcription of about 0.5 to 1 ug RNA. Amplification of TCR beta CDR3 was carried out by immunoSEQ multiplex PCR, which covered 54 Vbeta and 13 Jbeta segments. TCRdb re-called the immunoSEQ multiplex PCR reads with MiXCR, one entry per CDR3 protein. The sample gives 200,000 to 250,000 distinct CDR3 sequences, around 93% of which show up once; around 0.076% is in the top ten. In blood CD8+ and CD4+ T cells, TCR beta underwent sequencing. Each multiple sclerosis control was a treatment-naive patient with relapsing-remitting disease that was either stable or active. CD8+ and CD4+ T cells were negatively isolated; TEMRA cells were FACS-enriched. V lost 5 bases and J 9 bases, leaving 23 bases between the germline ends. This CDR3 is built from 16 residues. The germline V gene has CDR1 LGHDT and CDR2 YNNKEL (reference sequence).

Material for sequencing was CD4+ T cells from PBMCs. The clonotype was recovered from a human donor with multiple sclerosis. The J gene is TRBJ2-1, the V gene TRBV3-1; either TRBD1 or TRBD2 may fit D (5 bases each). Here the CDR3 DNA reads TGTGCCAGCAGCGGAGCGACCGGGACCAGAGGGATTGAGCAGTTCTTC. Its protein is CASSGATGTRGIEQFF.